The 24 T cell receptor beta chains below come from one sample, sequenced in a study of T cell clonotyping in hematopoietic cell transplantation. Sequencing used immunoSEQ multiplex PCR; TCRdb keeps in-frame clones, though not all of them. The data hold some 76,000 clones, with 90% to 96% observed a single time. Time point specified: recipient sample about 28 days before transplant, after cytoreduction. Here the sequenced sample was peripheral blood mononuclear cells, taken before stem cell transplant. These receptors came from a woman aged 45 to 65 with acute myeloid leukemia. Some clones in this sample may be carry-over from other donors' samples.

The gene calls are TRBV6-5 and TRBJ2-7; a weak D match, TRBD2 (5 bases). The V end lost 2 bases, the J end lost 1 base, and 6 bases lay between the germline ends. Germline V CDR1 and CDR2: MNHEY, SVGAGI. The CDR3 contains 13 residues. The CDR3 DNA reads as TGTGCCAGCAGTTACCGGGGTTCCTACGAGCAGTACTTC. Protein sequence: CASSYRGSYEQYF.

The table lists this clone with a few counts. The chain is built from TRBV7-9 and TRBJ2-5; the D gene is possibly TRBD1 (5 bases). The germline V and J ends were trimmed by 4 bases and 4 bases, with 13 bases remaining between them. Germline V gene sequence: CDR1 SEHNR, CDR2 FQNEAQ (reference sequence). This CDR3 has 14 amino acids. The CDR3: CASSSRVTGETQYF. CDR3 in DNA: TGTGCCAGCAGCTCCCGTGTTACAGGAGAGACCCAGTACTTC.

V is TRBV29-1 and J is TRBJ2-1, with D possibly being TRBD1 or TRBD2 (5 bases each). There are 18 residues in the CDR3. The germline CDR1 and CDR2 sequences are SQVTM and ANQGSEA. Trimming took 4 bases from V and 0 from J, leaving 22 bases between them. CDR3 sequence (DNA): TGCAGCGTTGTGGGGGTACATGTTTCGAAAAGCTCCTACAATGAGCAGTTCTTC. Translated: CSVVGVHVSKSSYNEQFF.

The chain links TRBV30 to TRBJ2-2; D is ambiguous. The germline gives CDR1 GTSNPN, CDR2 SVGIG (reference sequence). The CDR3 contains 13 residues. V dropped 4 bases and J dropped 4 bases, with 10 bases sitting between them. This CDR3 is CAWIGRGTGELFF. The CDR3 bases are TGTGCCTGGATAGGGCGTGGCACCGGGGAGCTGTTTTTT.

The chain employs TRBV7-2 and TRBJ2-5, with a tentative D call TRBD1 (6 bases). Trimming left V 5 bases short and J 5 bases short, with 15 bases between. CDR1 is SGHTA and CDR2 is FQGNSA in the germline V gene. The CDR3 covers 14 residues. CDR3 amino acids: CASSPGTTPETQYF. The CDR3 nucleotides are TGTGCCAGCAGCCCAGGGACAACCCCCGAGACCCAGTACTTC.

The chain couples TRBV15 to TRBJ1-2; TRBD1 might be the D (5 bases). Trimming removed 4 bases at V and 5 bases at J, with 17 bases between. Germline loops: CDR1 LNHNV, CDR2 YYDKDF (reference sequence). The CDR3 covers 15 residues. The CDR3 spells CATSTREGSLYGYTF. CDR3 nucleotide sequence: TGTGCCACCAGCACCCGCGAGGGGTCCCTATATGGCTACACCTTC.

CDR3 bases: TGTGCCAGCAGTGATTACGGTCAGGGTTATGAAAAACTGTTTTTT. It translates to CASSDYGQGYEKLFF. The chain recombines TRBV6-1 with TRBJ1-4; D perhaps matches TRBD1 (5 bases). Germline CDR1 MNHNS, CDR2 SASEGT. The CDR3 contains 15 residues. V shed 3 bases and J shed 6 bases, with 14 bases lying between them.

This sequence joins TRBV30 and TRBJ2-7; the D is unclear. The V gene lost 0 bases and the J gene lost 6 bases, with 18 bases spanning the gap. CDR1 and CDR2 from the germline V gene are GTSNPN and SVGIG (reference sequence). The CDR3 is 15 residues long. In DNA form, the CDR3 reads TGTGCCTGGAGTGTAAGTAGGTCGGCGGCCCTCGAGCAGTACTTC. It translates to CAWSVSRSAALEQYF.

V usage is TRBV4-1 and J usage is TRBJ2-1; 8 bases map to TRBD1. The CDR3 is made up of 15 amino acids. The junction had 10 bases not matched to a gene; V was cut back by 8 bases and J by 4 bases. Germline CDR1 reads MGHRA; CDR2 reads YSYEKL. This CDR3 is CASAQRQGNYNEQFF. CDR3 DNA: TGCGCCAGCGCTCAAAGACAGGGGAATTACAATGAGCAGTTCTTC.

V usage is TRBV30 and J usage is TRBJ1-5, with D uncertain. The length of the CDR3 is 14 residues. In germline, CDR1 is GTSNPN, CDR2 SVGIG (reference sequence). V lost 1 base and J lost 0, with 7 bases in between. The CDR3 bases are TGTGCCTGGAGTGAAGTCCTTAGCAATCAGCCCCAGCATTTT. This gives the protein CAWSEVLSNQPQHF.

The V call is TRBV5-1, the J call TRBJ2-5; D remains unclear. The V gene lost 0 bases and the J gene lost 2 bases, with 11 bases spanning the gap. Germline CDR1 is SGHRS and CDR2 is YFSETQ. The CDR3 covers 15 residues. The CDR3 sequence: CASSLESGPQETQYF. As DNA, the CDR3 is TGCGCCAGCAGCTTGGAGTCTGGGCCACAAGAGACCCAGTACTTC.

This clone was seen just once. This chain's CDR3 is CASSGNSPLHF. DNA of the CDR3: TGTGCCAGCAGTGGGAATTCACCCCTCCACTTT. The V call is TRBV2, the J call TRBJ1-6, with D uncertain. CDR3 length: 11 amino acids. Germline-derived CDR1 and CDR2 are SNHLY and FYNNEI. The V end lost 4 bases, the J end lost 7 bases, and 2 bases lay between the germline ends.

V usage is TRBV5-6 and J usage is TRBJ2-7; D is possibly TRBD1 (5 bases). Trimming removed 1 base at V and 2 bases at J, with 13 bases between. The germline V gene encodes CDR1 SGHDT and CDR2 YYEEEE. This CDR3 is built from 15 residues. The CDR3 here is CASSLPRQTAYEQYF. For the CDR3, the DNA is TGTGCCAGCAGCTTGCCAAGACAGACTGCCTACGAGCAGTACTTC.

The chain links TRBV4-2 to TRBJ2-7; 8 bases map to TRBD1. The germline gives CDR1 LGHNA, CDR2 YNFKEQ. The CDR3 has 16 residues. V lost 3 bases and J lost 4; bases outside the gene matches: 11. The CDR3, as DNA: TGTGCCAGCAGCCAGGTAGACAGGGGAGGTTCTTACGAGCAGTACTTC. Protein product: CASSQVDRGGSYEQYF.

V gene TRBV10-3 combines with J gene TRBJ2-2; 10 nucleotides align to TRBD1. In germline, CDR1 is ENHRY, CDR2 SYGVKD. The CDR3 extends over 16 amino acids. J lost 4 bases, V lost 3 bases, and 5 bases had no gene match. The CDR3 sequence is CAISEHRDRGTGELFF. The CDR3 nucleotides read TGTGCCATCAGTGAACACCGGGACAGGGGCACCGGGGAGCTGTTTTTT.

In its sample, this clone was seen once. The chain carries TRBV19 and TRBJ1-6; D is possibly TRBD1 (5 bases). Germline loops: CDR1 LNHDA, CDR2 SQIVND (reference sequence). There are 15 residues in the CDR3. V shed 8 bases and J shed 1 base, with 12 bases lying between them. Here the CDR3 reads CASQAGASYNSPLHF. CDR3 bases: TGTGCCAGTCAAGCCGGGGCATCCTATAATTCACCCCTCCACTTT.

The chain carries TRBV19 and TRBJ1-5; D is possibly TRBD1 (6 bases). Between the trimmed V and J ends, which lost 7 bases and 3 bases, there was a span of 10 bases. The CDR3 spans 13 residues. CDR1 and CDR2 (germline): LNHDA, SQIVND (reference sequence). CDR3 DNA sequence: TGTGCCAGTACCACAGGGTTCAATCAGCCCCAGCATTTT. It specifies CASTTGFNQPQHF.

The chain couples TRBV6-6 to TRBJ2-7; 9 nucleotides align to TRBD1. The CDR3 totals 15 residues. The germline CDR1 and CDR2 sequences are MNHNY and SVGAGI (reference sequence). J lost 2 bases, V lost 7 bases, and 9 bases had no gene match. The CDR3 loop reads CASKFSGTGTYEQYF. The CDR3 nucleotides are TGTGCCAGCAAGTTTTCCGGGACAGGGACCTACGAGCAGTACTTC.

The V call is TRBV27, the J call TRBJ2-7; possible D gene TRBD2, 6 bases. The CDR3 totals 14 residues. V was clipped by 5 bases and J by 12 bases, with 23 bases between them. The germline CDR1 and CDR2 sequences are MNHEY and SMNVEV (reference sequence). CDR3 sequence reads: CASSLTFLTRVGYF. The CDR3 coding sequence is TGTGCCAGCAGTCTTACATTCCTGACTAGGGTTGGGTACTTC.

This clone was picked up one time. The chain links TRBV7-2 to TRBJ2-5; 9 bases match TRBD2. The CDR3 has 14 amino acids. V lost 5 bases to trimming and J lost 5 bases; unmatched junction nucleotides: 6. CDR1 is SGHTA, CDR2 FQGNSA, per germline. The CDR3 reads CASSRGLASETQYF. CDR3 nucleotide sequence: TGTGCCAGCAGCCGAGGACTAGCGTCGGAGACCCAGTACTTC.

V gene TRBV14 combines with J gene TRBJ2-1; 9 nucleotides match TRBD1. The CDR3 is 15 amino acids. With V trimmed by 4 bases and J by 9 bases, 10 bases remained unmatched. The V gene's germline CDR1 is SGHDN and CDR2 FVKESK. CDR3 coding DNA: TGTGCCAGCAGCCCTACCGGGACAGGGACTGGTGAGCAGTTCTTC. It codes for CASSPTGTGTGEQFF. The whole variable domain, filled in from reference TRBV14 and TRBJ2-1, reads EAGVTQFPSHSVIEKGQTVTLRCDPISGHDNLYWYRRVMGKEIKFLLHFVKESKQDESGMPNNRFLAERTGGTYSTLKVQPAELEDSGVYFCASSPTGTGTGEQFFGPGTRLTVL.

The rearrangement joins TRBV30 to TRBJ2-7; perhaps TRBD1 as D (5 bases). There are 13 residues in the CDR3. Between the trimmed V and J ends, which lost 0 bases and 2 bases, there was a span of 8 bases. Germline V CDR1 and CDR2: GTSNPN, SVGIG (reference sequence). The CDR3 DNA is TGTGCCTGGAGTGTACAGGCTCCCTACGAGCAGTACTTC. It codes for CAWSVQAPYEQYF.

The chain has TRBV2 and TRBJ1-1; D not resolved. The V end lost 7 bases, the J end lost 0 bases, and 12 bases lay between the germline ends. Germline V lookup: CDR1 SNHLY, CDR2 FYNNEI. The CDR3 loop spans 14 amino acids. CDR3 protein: CASKRTVMNTEAFF. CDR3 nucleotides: TGTGCCAGCAAACGGACCGTTATGAACACTGAAGCTTTCTTT.

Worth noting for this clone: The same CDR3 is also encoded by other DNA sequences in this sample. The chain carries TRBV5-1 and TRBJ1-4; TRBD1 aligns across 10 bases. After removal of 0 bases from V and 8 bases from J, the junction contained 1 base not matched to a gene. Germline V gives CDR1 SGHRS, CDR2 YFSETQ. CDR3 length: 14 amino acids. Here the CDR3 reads CASSLGQGAEKLFF. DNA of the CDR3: TGCGCCAGCAGCTTGGGACAGGGGGCGGAAAAACTGTTTTTT.